The 9 T cell receptor beta chains presented below share a single source sample, sequenced in a study of T cell responses to AZD1222 COVID-19 vaccine. Only in-frame clones appear in the TCRdb table, and some are missing; sequencing was by immunoSEQ multiplex PCR. The table includes about 100,000 clones, about 93% detected once. This specimen consisted of peripheral blood, obtained on day 0 of AZD1222 vaccination. Receptors were obtained from an adult in good health.

The chain carries TRBV11-2 and TRBJ1-6; tentatively, D is TRBD1 (6 bases). V lost 0 bases and J 5 bases, leaving 11 bases between the germline ends. Germline V gene lookup returns CDR1 SGHAT and CDR2 FQNNGV. The length of the CDR3 is 16 residues. CDR3 coding DNA: TGTGCCAGCAGCTTAGATGTGGGGGCGAATAATTCACCCCTCCACTTT. This sequence encodes CASSLDVGANNSPLHF.

The chain links TRBV18 to TRBJ2-7; 8 bases line up with TRBD2. The CDR3 covers 15 residues. Unmatched junction bases numbered 8, after V lost 3 bases and J lost 4 bases. CDR1 and CDR2 from the germline V gene are KGHSH and LQKENI. CDR3 nucleotides: TGTGCCAGCTCACCCCAGACTAGCGTCGAATACGAGCAGTACTTC. It yields the protein CASSPQTSVEYEQYF.

V gene TRBV25-1 combines with J gene TRBJ2-4; TRBD2 is a possible D gene (5 bases). Germline loops: CDR1 MGHDK, CDR2 SYGVNS. The CDR3 totals 15 residues. V was pared by 4 bases and J by 1 base, with 11 bases between. The CDR3, as DNA: TGTGCCAGCAGTGGGGAGCTGGGGGCCAAAAACATTCAGTACTTC. This gives the protein CASSGELGAKNIQYF.

This CDR3 reads CASSPGQGTSPLHF. The CDR3 DNA reads as TGTGCCAGCTCACCGGGACAGGGGACTTCACCCCTCCACTTT. The chain couples TRBV18 to TRBJ1-6; 10 nucleotides line up with TRBD1. Germline CDR1 KGHSH, CDR2 LQKENI. This CDR3 spans 14 amino acids. V lost 3 bases to trimming and J lost 9 bases; unmatched junction nucleotides: 2.

The V and J genes are TRBV6-5 and TRBJ1-5; tentatively, D is TRBD1 (6 bases). This CDR3 is 15 amino acids long. Germline values: CDR1 MNHEY, CDR2 SVGAGI. The V end was cut by 0 bases, the J end by 5 bases, with 11 bases between. The DNA of the CDR3 is TGTGCCAGCAGTTACTCAGGGGGTGGGGATCAGCCCCAGCATTTT. Protein product: CASSYSGGGDQPQHF.

In DNA, the CDR3 is TGTGCCAGCAGCTTAAACCCCCCCACCCGTCTGGATCAGCCCCAGCATTTT. Protein product: CASSLNPPTRLDQPQHF. V is TRBV7-3 and J is TRBJ1-5; D is uncertain. The V gene lost 1 base and the J gene lost 5 bases, with 18 bases spanning the gap. The germline gives CDR1 SGHTA, CDR2 FQGTGA. The CDR3 contains 17 residues. Supplemented by reference TRBV7-3 and TRBJ1-5, the full variable domain reads GAGVSQTPSNKVTEKGKYVELRCDPISGHTALYWYRQSLGQGPEFLIYFQGTGAADDSGLPNDRFFAVRPEGSVSTLKIQRTERGDSAVYLCASSLNPPTRLDQPQHFGDGTRLSIL.

CDR3 nucleotide sequence: TGTGCCAGCAGCTTGGAAGGGGAGGGTTGGCAGCCCCAGCATTTT. Translating gives CASSLEGEGWQPQHF. The chain links TRBV7-8 to TRBJ1-5, with D perhaps matching TRBD1 (5 bases). The CDR3 consists of 15 residues. CDR1 is SGHVS, CDR2 FQNEAQ, per germline. Trimming cost V 3 bases and J 7 bases, with 16 bases left between them.

The chain combines TRBV6-4 with TRBJ2-7, with no clear D. Trimming cost V 4 bases and J 5 bases, with 15 bases left between them. The CDR3 loop spans 14 amino acids. Germline V gives CDR1 MRHNA, CDR2 SNTAGT. CDR3 sequence (DNA): TGTGCCAGCAGTGGCTTAAGGAGAGTACACGAGCAGTACTTC. This translates into CASSGLRRVHEQYF.

This sequence joins TRBV28 and TRBJ1-2; D not resolved. Deletions cut 6 bases from V and 3 bases from J, with 8 bases between. The CDR3 sequence is 12 residues long. Germline loops: CDR1 MDHEN, CDR2 SYDVKM. The CDR3: CASRPSDYGYTF. The CDR3 DNA reads as TGTGCCAGCAGACCCTCGGACTATGGCTACACCTTC.